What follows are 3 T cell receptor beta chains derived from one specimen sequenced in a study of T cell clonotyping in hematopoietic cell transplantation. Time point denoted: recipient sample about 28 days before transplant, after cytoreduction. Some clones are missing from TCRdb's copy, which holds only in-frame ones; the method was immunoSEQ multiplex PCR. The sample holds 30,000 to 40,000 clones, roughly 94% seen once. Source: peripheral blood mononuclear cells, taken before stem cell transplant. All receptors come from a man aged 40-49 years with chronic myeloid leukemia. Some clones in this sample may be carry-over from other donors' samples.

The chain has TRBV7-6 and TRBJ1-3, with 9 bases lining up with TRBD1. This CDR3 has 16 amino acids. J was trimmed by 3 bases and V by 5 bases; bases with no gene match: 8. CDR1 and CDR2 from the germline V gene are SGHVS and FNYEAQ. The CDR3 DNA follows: TGTGCCAGCAGCCCGCGGACAGGGGCGTATGGAAACACCATATATTTT. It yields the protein CASSPRTGAYGNTIYF.

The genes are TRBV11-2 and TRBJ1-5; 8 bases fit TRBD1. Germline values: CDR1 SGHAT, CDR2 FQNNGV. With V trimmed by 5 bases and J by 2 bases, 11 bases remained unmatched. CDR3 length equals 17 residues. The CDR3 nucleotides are TGTGCCAGCAGCATCGGGACAGGCGAAGGGGGCAATCAGCCCCAGCATTTT. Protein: CASSIGTGEGGNQPQHF.

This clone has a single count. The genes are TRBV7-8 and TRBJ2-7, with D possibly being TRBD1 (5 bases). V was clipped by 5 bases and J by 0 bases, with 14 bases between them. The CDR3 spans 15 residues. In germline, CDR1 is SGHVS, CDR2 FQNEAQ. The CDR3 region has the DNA TGTGCCAGCAGCCCTCCAGGGTCGAGCTCCTACGAGCAGTACTTC. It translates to CASSPPGSSSYEQYF.